Reported below is one TCR beta chain. What it recognizes is unknown. A much larger clone differs from this one at a single base, so this may be a read error. This specimen belongs to a study of CD8 T cells in ankylosing spondylitis. Study-level points and caveats: Prior work had noted some motif variants in reactive arthritis blood and synovial fluid. Ankylosing spondylitis blood seemed to carry a telltale TCR beta motif made of roughly eight highly homologous variants.

V lost 3 bases, J lost 10 bases, and 14 bases stayed unmatched. This CDR3 is 15 amino acids long. Germline V CDR1 and CDR2: SEHNR, FQNEAQ (reference sequence). Quantitative molecular-barcoded 5'-RACE generated the TCR beta libraries. TCRdb called the 5' RACE reads again in MiXCR, with one record for every CDR3 protein. The table shows approximately 290,000 distinct CDR3 sequences, with about 20% occurring only once. The TCR sequence derives from a female donor with ankylosing spondylitis or in good health (not recorded which). The sample was blood, either unsorted or a sorted T cell fraction (not recorded which). The chain carries TRBV7-9 and TRBJ2-5; the match to TRBD1 covers 7 bases. Here the CDR3 reads CASSFSTGQASSQYF. The CDR3 bases are TGTGCCAGCAGCTTTTCGACTGGACAGGCGAGTAGCCAGTACTTC. The full variable domain, its missing parts supplied by reference TRBV7-9 and TRBJ2-5, is DTGVSQNPRHKITKRGQNVTFRCDPISEHNRLYWYRQTLGQGPEFLTYFQNEAQLEKSRLLSDRFSAERPKGSFSTLEIQRTEQGDSAMYLCASSFSTGQASSQYFGPGTRLLVL.